This T cell receptor (beta chain) originates from a study of blood T cell repertoires in COVID-19. Across the whole study: The cDNA or gDNA used as material had been derived from T cells, B-cell-depleted T cells, or PBMCs.

This clone has more than one count but fewer than ten. Clones were sequenced by immunoSEQ multiplex PCR, and TCRdb holds only the in-frame ones, with some missing. The data show some 150,000 clones, about nine tenths seen once. This TCR derives from a woman aged 45-65 years with acute or convalescent COVID-19. The specimen was peripheral blood.

Here the CDR3 reads CASSPSSAVYEQYF. In DNA, the CDR3 is TGCGCCAGCTCTCCCTCTAGCGCGGTTTACGAGCAGTACTTC. The V and J genes are TRBV10-1 and TRBJ2-7, with D maybe TRBD2 (6 bases). This CDR3 is 14 amino acids long. Deletions cut 8 bases from V and 4 bases from J, with 18 bases between. The germline gives CDR1 WNHNN, CDR2 SYGVQD (reference sequence).